This is a list of T cell receptor beta chains from one sample in a study of shared clonotypes between healthy human individuals. Assay used: immunoSEQ multiplex PCR; TCRdb lists only in-frame clones, some missing. The data contain 450,000 to 600,000 clones, 79% of them singletons. The sequencing input was PBMCs. These receptor sequences come from a woman aged 40 to 50 in good health. Some clones in this sample may be carry-over from other donors' samples. Each CDR3 is given with its conserved first and last residue. The D gene is left open where the match is weak. Not all rows give a size; the values are once, few, many and, for expanded clones, a class.

v_call: TRBV2
clone_size: once
j_call: TRBJ2-7
d_call: TRBD2
cdr3_nt: TGTGCCAGCAGTTTAACCGGGACTAGCGGGAGTTTCGGGCAGTACTTC
cdr3_aa: CASSLTGTSGSFGQYF

v_call: TRBV6-1
clone_size: -
j_call: TRBJ1-1
d_call: -
cdr3_nt: TGTGCCAGCAGTGAAGGGTCGTGGGAAGCTTTCTTT
cdr3_aa: CASSEGSWEAFF

v_call: TRBV7-3
clone_size: -
j_call: TRBJ2-5
d_call: -
cdr3_nt: TGTGCCAGCAGCTTATTGGGGAACCAAGAGACCCAGTACTTC
cdr3_aa: CASSLLGNQETQYF

v_call: TRBV18
clone_size: -
j_call: TRBJ1-4
d_call: -
cdr3_nt: TGTGCCAGCTCACCACGAGACAGTGGTGCAACTAATGAAAAACTGTTTTTT
cdr3_aa: CASSPRDSGATNEKLFF

v_call: TRBV4-1
clone_size: -
j_call: TRBJ1-1
d_call: TRBD1
cdr3_nt: TGCGCCAGCGCCCGCGGGACAGCTAACACTGAAGCTTTCTTT
cdr3_aa: CASARGTANTEAFF

v_call: TRBV6-5
clone_size: few
j_call: TRBJ1-2
d_call: -
cdr3_nt: TGTGCCAGCAGGAAGGACTATGGCTACACCTTC
cdr3_aa: CASRKDYGYTF

v_call: TRBV27
clone_size: few
j_call: TRBJ2-3
d_call: -
cdr3_nt: TGTGCCAGCAGTTACAGGGAGGATACGCAGTATTTT
cdr3_aa: CASSYREDTQYF

v_call: TRBV10-3
clone_size: -
j_call: TRBJ2-7
d_call: -
cdr3_nt: TGTGCCATCAGTGAGTCGACTCATCTCGAGCAGTACTTC
cdr3_aa: CAISESTHLEQYF

v_call: TRBV29-1
clone_size: few
j_call: TRBJ1-5
d_call: -
cdr3_nt: TGCAGCGTTGATAGGGGTCCTCAGCCCCAGCATTTT
cdr3_aa: CSVDRGPQPQHF

v_call: TRBV21-1
clone_size: -
j_call: TRBJ2-5
d_call: -
cdr3_nt: TGTGCCAGCAGCACCCAGACTAGCGGACAAGAGACCCAGTACTTC
cdr3_aa: CASSTQTSGQETQYF

v_call: TRBV5-1
clone_size: medium-sized
j_call: TRBJ2-7
d_call: TRBD1
cdr3_nt: TGCGCCAGCAGCTTGTCCCGGGACAGACCATCCTTGGCCTCCTACGAGCAGTACTTC
cdr3_aa: CASSLSRDRPSLASYEQYF

v_call: TRBV7-2
clone_size: -
j_call: TRBJ2-7
d_call: -
cdr3_nt: TGTGCCAGCAGCTTATACCAGGGAAGCTCCTACGAGCAGTACTTC
cdr3_aa: CASSLYQGSSYEQYF

v_call: TRBV6-1
clone_size: -
j_call: TRBJ2-2
d_call: -
cdr3_nt: TGTGCCAGCACCCAGGGACTGAACACCGGGGAGCTGTTTTTT
cdr3_aa: CASTQGLNTGELFF

v_call: TRBV15
clone_size: -
j_call: TRBJ2-5
d_call: TRBD2
cdr3_nt: TGTGCCACCAGCAGGGGCGGGCCGCGGACTAGCGGGAGTGGACAGACCCAGTACTTC
cdr3_aa: CATSRGGPRTSGSGQTQYF

v_call: TRBV19
clone_size: -
j_call: TRBJ2-1
d_call: -
cdr3_nt: TGTGCCAGTAGTATAGCGGCCATGGTAGGTGAGCAGTTCTTC
cdr3_aa: CASSIAAMVGEQFF

v_call: TRBV9
clone_size: -
j_call: TRBJ1-3
d_call: -
cdr3_nt: TGTGCCAGCAGCCCCGGGACGCCTGGAAACACCATATATTTT
cdr3_aa: CASSPGTPGNTIYF

v_call: TRBV7-9
clone_size: -
j_call: TRBJ2-1
d_call: TRBD1
cdr3_nt: TGTGCCAGCAGCCGCGGACAGGGTGTGGATGAGCAGTTCTTC
cdr3_aa: CASSRGQGVDEQFF

v_call: TRBV4-1
clone_size: -
j_call: TRBJ1-4
d_call: TRBD1
cdr3_nt: TGCGCCAGCAGCCAAAGGGGGCAGGATGAAAAACTGTTTTTT
cdr3_aa: CASSQRGQDEKLFF

v_call: TRBV2
clone_size: -
j_call: TRBJ2-3
d_call: TRBD2
cdr3_nt: TGTGCCAGCAGTGACGGGGGGGGTCTAGACACAGATACGCAGTATTTT
cdr3_aa: CASSDGGGLDTDTQYF

v_call: TRBV14
clone_size: -
j_call: TRBJ2-3
d_call: TRBD2
cdr3_nt: TGTGCCAGCAGCCTGGGACTAGCGTCGGATACGCAGTATTTT
cdr3_aa: CASSLGLASDTQYF

v_call: TRBV27
clone_size: -
j_call: TRBJ1-5
d_call: TRBD1
cdr3_nt: TGTGCCAGCAGTCAGGACAGGGCCGGTCAGCCCCAGCATTTT
cdr3_aa: CASSQDRAGQPQHF

v_call: TRBV7-9
clone_size: -
j_call: TRBJ2-7
d_call: TRBD2
cdr3_nt: TGTGCCAGCAACCCCCCGGGACTAGCGGGAGGGAGGGGCGAGCAGTACTTC
cdr3_aa: CASNPPGLAGGRGEQYF

v_call: TRBV18
clone_size: -
j_call: TRBJ1-5
d_call: TRBD1
cdr3_nt: TGTGCCAGCTCAACCGGGACAGATGGTCAGCCCCAGCATTTT
cdr3_aa: CASSTGTDGQPQHF

v_call: TRBV12-5
clone_size: -
j_call: TRBJ2-6
d_call: -
cdr3_nt: TGTGCTAGTGGGCCCCCGGGGGCGACTGGGGCCAACGTCCTGACTTTC
cdr3_aa: CASGPPGATGANVLTF

v_call: TRBV7-9
clone_size: -
j_call: TRBJ1-1
d_call: TRBD1
cdr3_nt: TGTGCCAGCAGCTTAGATGAGACAGGGTTGAACACTGAAGCTTTCTTT
cdr3_aa: CASSLDETGLNTEAFF